One sample yielded the 25 T cell receptor beta chains listed below, sequenced in a study of T cells in Graves' hyperthyroidism and ophthalmopathy. RNA transcripts provided the source from which TCR beta CDR3 regions were amplified. The HTBI primer set drove a first-round RT-PCR of the TCR CDR3. TCRdb analysed the multiplex PCR reads with MiXCR anew, one entry per CDR3 protein. The table includes about 760,000 distinct CDR3 sequences, over 35% detected once. Sequenced: blood. Receptor source: a woman aged 40 to 50 with Graves' hyperthyroidism.

There are a few counts of this clonotype. The J gene is TRBJ2-7, the V gene TRBV20-1; 7 bases match TRBD1. There are 15 residues in the CDR3. V shed 5 bases and J 2 bases; nucleotides not matched to a gene: 12. Germline V gene lookup returns CDR1 DFQATT and CDR2 SNEGSKA (reference sequence). The CDR3: CSAPGRPGQTYEQYF. The CDR3 bases are TGCAGTGCTCCGGGCCGACCGGGACAGACCTACGAGCAGTACTTC.

Many counts were recorded for this clonotype. The chain joins TRBV5-1 to TRBJ1-2; D is uncertain. Per the germline V gene, CDR1 is SGHRS and CDR2 is YFSETQ. The CDR3 loop spans 14 amino acids. Trimming took off 0 bases at V and 6 bases at J, with 12 bases between the two ends. The chain's CDR3 is CASSLVPGSDGYTF. DNA of the CDR3: TGCGCCAGCAGCTTGGTCCCGGGATCCGATGGCTACACCTTC.

This clonotype was seen ten or more times. The chain has TRBV6-5 and TRBJ2-5; 7 bases agree with TRBD2. The CDR3 loop spans 15 amino acids. CDR1 MNHEY and CDR2 SVGAGI come from the germline V gene. J lost 5 bases, V lost 2 bases, and 8 bases had no gene match. The CDR3 here is CASSYQRGSMETQYF. The CDR3 DNA sequence: TGTGCCAGCAGTTACCAGCGGGGTTCGATGGAGACCCAGTACTTC.

This clonotype was counted a few times. This chain connects TRBV12-3 or TRBV12-4 to TRBJ1-6; no firm D call. This CDR3 spans 12 amino acids. V gave up 3 bases and J gave up 14 bases, with 11 bases separating them. The CDR3 loop reads CASSFKAKTLHF. CDR3 bases: TGTGCCAGCAGTTTTAAAGCGAAAACCCTCCACTTT.

As concerns this clonotype: Mismatch with germline at one junction end may stem from a read error. The chain employs TRBV5-1 and TRBJ2-5; 14 bases match TRBD2. This CDR3 is 15 amino acids long. Germline CDR1 and CDR2: SGHRS and YFSETQ. In DNA, the CDR3 is TGCGCCAGCAGCTCGGGACTAGCGGGAGAAGAGACCCAGTGCTTC. Amino acids: CASSSGLAGEETQCF.

This chain connects TRBV20-1 to TRBJ2-2; 9 bases agree with TRBD1. The V segment lost 0 bases and the J segment 0 bases; nucleotides outside the gene matches: 5. Germline assignment: CDR1 DFQATT and CDR2 SNEGSKA (reference sequence). The CDR3 runs to 17 residues. CDR3 nucleotides: TGCAGTGCTAGAGAAGGGACAGGGTTCGCGAACACCGGGGAGCTGTTTTTT. Translation: CSAREGTGFANTGELFF.

The rearrangement links TRBV5-1 to TRBJ2-6, with a tentative D call TRBD2 (5 bases). This CDR3 contains 18 residues. Germline-derived CDR1 and CDR2 are SGHRS and YFSETQ. Trimming stripped 0 bases from V and 0 bases from J, with 13 bases between. CDR3 DNA sequence: TGCGCCAGCAGCTTGGTACTTATTGGGAGCTCTGGGGCCAACGTCCTGACTTTC. It codes for CASSLVLIGSSGANVLTF.

In this sample, this clonotype turned up many times. V gene TRBV19 combines with J gene TRBJ1-1; TRBD1 might be the D (5 bases). Trimming took 6 bases from V and 7 from J, leaving 9 bases between them. The CDR3 is made up of 11 amino acids. Germline V gene data show CDR1 as LNHDA and CDR2 as SQIVND (reference sequence). CDR3 DNA: TGTGCCAGTAGGGGGGGTCGTGAAGCTTTCTTT. It translates to CASRGGREAFF.

The chain joins TRBV10-3 to TRBJ2-2; D may be TRBD2 (5 bases). The V end was cut by 10 bases, the J end by 5 bases, with 17 bases between. The CDR3 has 14 residues. Germline V gives CDR1 ENHRY, CDR2 SYGVKD. DNA for the CDR3: TGTGCCAGCACCACGGGGTTAAGTACCGGGGAGCTGTTTTTT. It translates to CASTTGLSTGELFF.

The gene calls are TRBV25-1 and TRBJ1-6, with D perhaps matching TRBD1 (5 bases). V was pared by 3 bases and J by 10 bases, with 16 bases between. This CDR3 region has 15 residues. CDR1 MGHDK and CDR2 SYGVNS come from the germline V gene. CDR3 amino acids: CASSDSTVIGSPLHF. The CDR3 DNA is TGTGCCAGCAGTGACTCGACAGTCATCGGATCACCCCTCCACTTT.

This clonotype has a count of ten or more. The chain has TRBV29-1 and TRBJ1-2; 9 positions match TRBD1. This CDR3 is built from 13 residues. Unmatched junction bases numbered 5, after V lost 7 bases and J lost 2 bases. Looked up from germline, CDR1 is SQVTM and CDR2 is ANQGSEA. The CDR3 DNA reads as TGCAGCGACGTGGGACAGGGAAACTATGGCTACACCTTC. It is translated as CSDVGQGNYGYTF.

The chain couples TRBV7-2 to TRBJ2-5; tentatively, D is TRBD1 or TRBD2 (5 bases each). CDR3 size: 13 residues. CDR1 is SGHTA and CDR2 is FQGNSA in the germline V gene. The germline V and J ends were trimmed by 2 bases and 3 bases, with 7 bases remaining between them. The CDR3 region has the DNA TGTGCCAGCAGCTTAATGGGGGAAGAGACCCAGTACTTC. The encoded protein is CASSLMGEETQYF.

This chain uses TRBV9 with TRBJ2-2; 7 positions agree with TRBD1. The CDR3 runs 18 residues. Germline CDR1 is SGDLS and CDR2 is YYNGEE. V lost 4 bases and J lost 2; bases outside the gene matches: 14. The CDR3 DNA reads as TGTGCCAGCAGCCCAACCAGAGACAGGGTACAAAACACCGGGGAGCTGTTTTTT. It specifies CASSPTRDRVQNTGELFF.

Notes on this clonotype: Germline and junction disagree at one end, which may indicate a read error. This chain joins TRBV7-8 and TRBJ1-1; a weak D match, TRBD1 (6 bases). The length of the CDR3 is 14 residues. Germline V gene lookup returns CDR1 SGHVS and CDR2 FQNEAQ. The CDR3 reads CASSHPGRGGAALF. The CDR3 nucleotides read TGTGCCAGCAGCCACCCGGGGCGGGGGGGCGCAGCTCTCTTT. The full variable domain, completed using reference TRBV7-8 and TRBJ1-1, is GAGVSQSPRYKVAKRGQDVALRCDPISGHVSLFWYQQALGQGPEFLTYFQNEAQLDKSGLPSDRFFAERPEGSVSTLKIQRTQQEDSAVYLCASSHPGRGGAALFGQGTRLTVV.

Turning to this clonotype: The DNA is left out, because the CDR3 cannot be placed on it with certainty; the CDR3 is given as TCRdb lists it. This chain uses TRBV27 with TRBJ2-7; no check of the table's D call, TRBD1, against the DNA was made. The CDR3 is 15 residues long, ends included. Per the germline V gene, CDR1 is MNHEY and CDR2 is SMNVEV (reference sequence). Here the CDR3 reads CASSLFLSRVYEQYF.

As concerns this clonotype: This sequence may be a read error, since a much larger clone differs from it by one base. The chain carries TRBV20-1 and TRBJ2-6; D uncertain. The CDR3 contains 15 residues. The germline V gene has CDR1 DFQATT and CDR2 SNEGSKA (reference sequence). CDR3 nucleotide sequence: TGCAGTGCTAGTTCTCAGTCGTCTGGGACCAACGTCCTGACTTTC. Its translation: CSASSQSSGTNVLTF.

The gene calls are TRBV19 and TRBJ2-2; TRBD2 matches at 8 bases. The CDR3 runs to 15 residues. Looked up from germline, CDR1 is LNHDA and CDR2 is SQIVND (reference sequence). Trimming removed 8 bases from V and 5 bases from J; junction bases left unmatched: 10. CDR3 in DNA: TGTGCCAGTGTTACTAGCGGTCTACCTACCGGGGAGCTGTTTTTT. It is translated as CASVTSGLPTGELFF.

V usage is TRBV2 and J usage is TRBJ2-5, with 7 bases identical to TRBD2. After removal of 4 bases from V and 9 bases from J, the junction contained 2 bases not matched to a gene. Germline-derived CDR1 and CDR2 are SNHLY and FYNNEI. The CDR3 has 11 amino acids. In DNA, the CDR3 is TGTGCCAGCAGTGGGGGGGGGGCCCAGTACTTC. Encoded protein: CASSGGGAQYF.

Here the CDR3 reads CASSGSSADYPKYF. The CDR3 DNA follows: TGTGCCAGCAGCGGGAGTAGCGCCGACTACCCGAAGTACTTC. The chain carries TRBV7-2 and TRBJ2-7, with TRBD2 as a possible D gene (5 bases). Trimming removed 5 bases at V and 11 bases at J, with 22 bases between. There are 14 residues in the CDR3. Per germline, CDR1 SGHTA and CDR2 FQGNSA. Combining the CDR3 with reference TRBV7-2 and TRBJ2-7 gives the whole variable domain GAGVSQSPSNKVTEKGKDVELRCDPISGHTALYWYRQSLGQGLEFLIYFQGNSAPDKSGLPSDRFSAERTGGSVSTLTIQRTQQEDSAVYLCASSGSSADYPKYFGPGTRLTVT.

This clonotype was recorded only once. One end of the junction does not line up with germline, which may come from a read error. The chain joins TRBV7-7 to TRBJ1-2; a possible D gene is TRBD1 (5 bases). CDR3 length equals 15 residues. CDR1 is SSHAT, CDR2 FNYEAQ, per germline (reference sequence). The CDR3, as DNA: TGTGCCAGCGGCTTAGCGTCGGGGCTTGGGTATGGCTACACCTTC. Protein product: CASGLASGLGYGYTF.

The chain employs TRBV2 and TRBJ2-2, with 9 nucleotides matching TRBD2. This CDR3 is built from 16 residues. Germline CDR1 and CDR2: SNHLY and FYNNEI. J was trimmed by 4 bases and V by 5 bases; bases with no gene match: 8. The CDR3 sequence: CASSYYAGGGTGELFF. The CDR3 coding sequence is TGTGCCAGCAGTTACTACGCGGGGGGGGGCACCGGGGAGCTGTTTTTT.

This clonotype occurred many times. The chain's CDR3 is CASSLGTVMETQYF. DNA for the CDR3: TGTGCCAGCAGCTTGGGCACTGTCATGGAGACCCAGTACTTC. This chain links TRBV7-8 with TRBJ2-5; no clear D. The CDR3 runs 14 residues. CDR1 SGHVS and CDR2 FQNEAQ come from the germline V gene. The ends were cut back, 3 bases at V and 5 bases at J, with 13 bases in the middle.

This clonotype was picked up many times. The chain joins TRBV5-6 to TRBJ2-6; no firm D call. The CDR3 consists of 15 residues. V was pared by 3 bases and J by 0 bases, with 7 bases between. Germline-derived CDR1 and CDR2 are SGHDT and YYEEEE. The CDR3 sequence: CASSSPGSGANVLTF. The CDR3 bases are TGTGCCAGCAGCTCTCCGGGCTCTGGGGCCAACGTCCTGACTTTC.

A few counts support this clonotype. The J gene is TRBJ1-1, the V gene TRBV12-3 or TRBV12-4; no clear D gene. The CDR3 runs 15 residues. With 7 bases removed from V and 4 bases from J, the gap between germline ends came to 19 bases. The CDR3 protein is CASTPRKGLGTEAFF. The CDR3 coding sequence is TGTGCCAGCACCCCGAGGAAGGGTTTGGGCACTGAAGCTTTCTTT.

V gene TRBV20-1 combines with J gene TRBJ1-2; D gene ambiguous. Germline V CDR1 and CDR2: DFQATT, SNEGSKA (reference sequence). Trimming took 0 bases from V and 4 from J, leaving 12 bases between them. The CDR3 is 14 amino acids. DNA for the CDR3: TGCAGTGCTAGAGATCTGGTGTTGACCTATGGCTACACCTTC. This translates into CSARDLVLTYGYTF.